The 25 T cell receptor beta chains below come from one sample, sequenced in a study of T cell responses to AZD1222 COVID-19 vaccine. The table came from immunoSEQ multiplex PCR; TCRdb's copy has only in-frame clones and leaves some out. The top ten hold approximately 2% of the sample, which has about 85,000 clones, roughly 90% seen once. The source was peripheral blood, collected on day 0 of AZD1222 vaccination. All receptors come from an adult in good health.

This clone occurred once. The chain employs TRBV30 and TRBJ1-2; D not resolved. V lost 3 bases to trimming and J lost 5 bases, with 16 bases between them. The CDR3 covers 14 residues. Germline values: CDR1 GTSNPN, CDR2 SVGIG (reference sequence). The CDR3 sequence is CAWRISGSLYGYTF. CDR3 nucleotide sequence: TGTGCCTGGAGGATCTCCGGTTCGTTATATGGCTACACCTTC.

The J gene is TRBJ1-1, the V gene TRBV27; 7 positions match TRBD1. This CDR3 is built from 16 residues. Germline V gene sequence: CDR1 MNHEY, CDR2 SMNVEV (reference sequence). Trimming took 7 bases from V and 4 from J; bases not matched to a gene: 15. CDR3 in DNA: TGTGCCAGCACCACGCAGGGGGTTCCGAGGAGCACTGAAGCTTTCTTT. Translation gives CASTTQGVPRSTEAFF.

The chain employs TRBV12-5 and TRBJ1-5; 8 nucleotides match TRBD1. With 2 bases clipped from V and 0 bases from J, the junction kept 9 bases outside the gene matches. This CDR3 region has 18 residues. Per germline, CDR1 LGHNT and CDR2 FRNRAP. DNA of the CDR3: TGTGCTAGTGGTTTGCCTGGACAGGGAGGATATAGCAATCAGCCCCAGCATTTT. It translates to CASGLPGQGGYSNQPQHF. The full variable domain, rest sourced from reference TRBV12-5 and TRBJ1-5, is DARVTQTPRHKVTEMGQEVTMRCQPILGHNTVFWYRQTMMQGLELLAYFRNRAPLDDSGMPKDRFSAEMPDATLATLKIQPSEPRDSAVYFCASGLPGQGGYSNQPQHFGDGTRLSIL.

The chain links TRBV7-8 to TRBJ1-1; TRBD1 agrees at 7 bases. The germline V gene has CDR1 SGHVS and CDR2 FQNEAQ. The CDR3 is made up of 15 amino acids. The V segment lost 2 bases and the J segment 5 bases; nucleotides outside the gene matches: 8. CDR3 coding DNA: TGTGCCAGCAGCTTACTTTCAGGGGGGGTTACTGAAGCTTTCTTT. It translates to CASSLLSGGVTEAFF.

The chain joins TRBV9 to TRBJ1-4; 7 bases match TRBD1. J lost 6 bases, V lost 0 bases, and 5 bases had no gene match. The CDR3 loop spans 15 amino acids. CDR1 SGDLS and CDR2 YYNGEE come from the germline V gene. The CDR3: CASSVAGRGDEKLFF. The CDR3 DNA sequence: TGTGCCAGCAGCGTAGCTGGCAGGGGGGATGAAAAACTGTTTTTT.

The chain has TRBV18 and TRBJ2-1; D gene uncertain. Germline CDR1 and CDR2: KGHSH and LQKENI. V gave up 0 bases and J gave up 1 base, with 13 bases separating them. The CDR3 sequence is 17 residues long. The CDR3 nucleotides are TGTGCCAGCTCACCACCAGTAGGTGACTGGTCCTACAATGAGCAGTTCTTC. It translates to CASSPPVGDWSYNEQFF.

This chain links TRBV19 with TRBJ1-3; the D gene is possibly TRBD1 (6 bases). V lost 4 bases and J 3 bases, leaving 10 bases between the germline ends. The CDR3 is 14 amino acids. Germline CDR1 reads LNHDA; CDR2 reads SQIVND (reference sequence). The DNA of the CDR3 is TGTGCCAGTAGTAATACAGGGAGTGGAAACACCATATATTTT. Its translation: CASSNTGSGNTIYF.

The count of this clone is one. The chain joins TRBV5-6 to TRBJ2-3, with 11 bases identical to TRBD2. The CDR3 runs to 15 residues. J lost 6 bases, V lost 2 bases, and 5 bases had no gene match. Germline V lookup: CDR1 SGHDT, CDR2 YYEEEE. CDR3 DNA: TGTGCCAGCAGCTTCAATAGCGGGGGGGAGGATACGCAGTATTTT. Its protein product is CASSFNSGGEDTQYF.

V is TRBV10-3 and J is TRBJ1-6; D is undetermined. This CDR3 comprises 14 residues. Trimming left V 4 bases short and J 7 bases short, with 11 bases between. Looked up from germline, CDR1 is ENHRY and CDR2 is SYGVKD. The chain's CDR3 is CAISVGTSNSPLHF. Written as DNA, the CDR3 is TGTGCCATCAGTGTAGGAACGTCAAATTCACCCCTCCACTTT.

The chain recombines TRBV28 with TRBJ2-5; tentatively, D is TRBD1 (6 bases). Germline CDR1 is MDHEN and CDR2 is SYDVKM. This CDR3 spans 15 amino acids. Trimming removed 5 bases at V and 1 base at J, with 14 bases between. The CDR3 DNA reads as TGTGCCAGCAGTCCCCTTACAGGGTCCCAAGAGACCCAGTACTTC. It encodes CASSPLTGSQETQYF.

This clone occurred a few times. This CDR3 is CASSPKEGRGNQPQHF. The CDR3 DNA reads TGTGCCAGCTCCCCCAAAGAAGGGAGAGGCAATCAGCCCCAGCATTTT. The V and J genes are TRBV18 and TRBJ1-5; D gene unclear. Between the trimmed V and J ends, which lost 6 bases and 2 bases, there was a span of 17 bases. The CDR3 length is 16 residues. Germline V lookup: CDR1 KGHSH, CDR2 LQKENI. The variable domain in full, completed from reference TRBV18 and TRBJ1-5, reads NAGVMQNPRHLVRRRGQEARLRCSPMKGHSHVYWYRQLPEEGLKFMVYLQKENIIDESGMPKERFSAEFPKEGPSILRIQQVVRGDSAAYFCASSPKEGRGNQPQHFGDGTRLSIL.

This sequence joins TRBV30 and TRBJ2-2; 12 bases agree with TRBD2. CDR1 and CDR2 (germline): GTSNPN, SVGIG (reference sequence). This CDR3 has 19 residues. Trimming removed 0 bases from V and 6 bases from J; junction bases left unmatched: 14. This CDR3 is CAWSVRPELAGGRAGELFF. The CDR3 DNA sequence: TGTGCCTGGAGTGTACGACCGGAACTAGCGGGGGGCCGAGCCGGGGAGCTGTTTTTT.

There are a few counts of this clone. The chain is built from TRBV10-3 and TRBJ2-1; 11 bases are a match to TRBD2. V shed 0 bases and J 4 bases; nucleotides not matched to a gene: 2. Germline lookup yields CDR1 ENHRY and CDR2 SYGVKD. The CDR3 runs 16 residues. CDR3: CAISESTSGVYNEQFF. DNA for the CDR3: TGTGCCATCAGTGAGTCGACTAGCGGGGTATACAATGAGCAGTTCTTC.

V usage is TRBV7-9 and J usage is TRBJ2-4; TRBD1 matches at 10 bases. Germline V CDR1 and CDR2: SEHNR, FQNEAQ (reference sequence). CDR3 length: 15 amino acids. J was trimmed by 8 bases and V by 5 bases; bases with no gene match: 9. This CDR3 is CASSEDRGLGDIQYF. CDR3 coding DNA: TGTGCCAGCAGCGAAGACAGGGGGCTAGGGGACATTCAGTACTTC.

Of note for this clone: The sample holds other DNA sequences that translate to the same CDR3. J is TRBJ2-5 and V is TRBV7-2; D might be TRBD1 (5 bases). The CDR3 is made up of 14 amino acids. The V gene's germline CDR1 is SGHTA and CDR2 FQGNSA. The ends were cut back, 0 bases at V and 5 bases at J, with 10 bases in the middle. CDR3 sequence (DNA): TGTGCCAGCAGCTTAGCGGGGCCTCGGGAGACCCAGTACTTC. Translated: CASSLAGPRETQYF.

The genes are TRBV29-1 and TRBJ2-3; TRBD2 aligns across 10 bases. The V segment lost 7 bases and the J segment 5 bases; nucleotides outside the gene matches: 12. The CDR3 consists of 15 residues. Germline V CDR1 and CDR2: SQVTM, ANQGSEA. DNA for the CDR3: TGCAGCGCAACGAAAGGACTAGCGGAACTAGATACGCAGTATTTT. Its protein product is CSATKGLAELDTQYF.

The rearrangement joins TRBV2 to TRBJ1-6; perhaps TRBD1 as D (5 bases). In germline, CDR1 is SNHLY, CDR2 FYNNEI. The CDR3 is 14 amino acids. Trimming took 5 bases from V and 10 from J, leaving 15 bases between them. CDR3 bases: TGTGCCAGCAGTTCAAATGGGGGTATCTCACCCCTCCACTTT. Translated, it gives CASSSNGGISPLHF. The full variable domain, with the rest looked up from reference TRBV2 and TRBJ1-6, is EPEVTQTPSHQVTQMGQEVILRCVPISNHLYFYWYRQILGQKVEFLVSFYNNEISEKSEIFDDQFSVERPDGSNFTLKIRSTKLEDSAMYFCASSSNGGISPLHFGNGTRLTVT.

The V and J genes are TRBV19 and TRBJ1-5, with D uncertain. V lost 3 bases to trimming and J lost 5 bases, with 5 bases between them. The germline V gene encodes CDR1 LNHDA and CDR2 SQIVND (reference sequence). The CDR3 has 12 amino acids. The CDR3 region is CASSIGDQPQHF. CDR3 DNA sequence: TGTGCCAGTAGTATTGGGGATCAGCCCCAGCATTTT.

The rearrangement links TRBV10-3 to TRBJ2-7, with 9 bases identical to TRBD1. Germline assignment: CDR1 ENHRY and CDR2 SYGVKD. Trimming took 0 bases from V and 4 from J; bases not matched to a gene: 10. This CDR3 contains 17 residues. The CDR3 nucleotides are TGTGCCATCAGTGAGTCAGGAGGAGGACAGGGGTGGTACGAGCAGTACTTC. This translates into CAISESGGGQGWYEQYF.

The chain combines TRBV19 with TRBJ1-5, with 8 positions matching TRBD1. V shed 4 bases, J shed 6 bases, and the junction held 2 bases outside the gene matches. CDR1 and CDR2 from the germline V gene are LNHDA and SQIVND (reference sequence). This CDR3 region has 13 residues. The CDR3 DNA reads TGTGCCAGTAGTACAGGGGGCGGTCAGCCCCAGCATTTT. Its protein is CASSTGGGQPQHF.

V and J are TRBV7-9 and TRBJ2-1; TRBD2 agrees at 11 bases. Trimming cost V 0 bases and J 3 bases; bases outside gene matches: 4. From germline, CDR1 is SEHNR and CDR2 FQNEAQ (reference sequence). The CDR3 sequence is 17 residues long. CDR3 in amino acids: CASSLASGGDGYNEQFF. CDR3 sequence (DNA): TGTGCCAGCAGCTTAGCTAGCGGGGGGGACGGCTACAATGAGCAGTTCTTC. Complete variable domain (other parts from reference TRBV7-9 and TRBJ2-1): DTGVSQNPRHKITKRGQNVTFRCDPISEHNRLYWYRQTLGQGPEFLTYFQNEAQLEKSRLLSDRFSAERPKGSFSTLEIQRTEQGDSAMYLCASSLASGGDGYNEQFFGPGTRLTVL.

V gene TRBV28 combines with J gene TRBJ2-5; D call uncertain. There are 15 residues in the CDR3. Trimming pared 2 bases from V and 5 bases from J, leaving 15 bases between. CDR1 and CDR2 from the germline V gene are MDHEN and SYDVKM. The DNA for the CDR3 is TGTGCCAGCAGTTTACCTGGCCCGAACTATGAGACCCAGTACTTC. It yields the protein CASSLPGPNYETQYF.

This sequence joins TRBV2 and TRBJ1-5; D call uncertain. Germline CDR1 reads SNHLY; CDR2 reads FYNNEI. Trimming pared 7 bases from V and 1 base from J, leaving 11 bases between. The CDR3 runs 14 residues. CDR3 DNA: TGTGCCAGCAAGGCGGAAGTAAGCAATCAGCCCCAGCATTTT. Its translation is CASKAEVSNQPQHF.

The chain combines TRBV6-5 with TRBJ2-5; the D gene is possibly TRBD2 (5 bases). CDR1 and CDR2 (germline): MNHEY, SVGAGI. V lost 9 bases, J lost 5 bases, and 19 bases lay in between. The CDR3 is 14 residues long. The CDR3 reads CASSRGPDWETQYF. DNA for the CDR3: TGTGCCAGTTCCCGTGGGCCGGACTGGGAGACCCAGTACTTC.

This chain uses TRBV5-6 with TRBJ1-2; D remains unclear. The CDR3 has 12 residues. V lost 4 bases to trimming and J lost 2 bases, with 6 bases between them. Germline lookup yields CDR1 SGHDT and CDR2 YYEEEE. The CDR3 protein is CASSRDNYGYTF. The CDR3 DNA sequence: TGTGCCAGCAGCAGAGACAACTATGGCTACACCTTC. Complete variable domain (other parts from reference TRBV5-6 and TRBJ1-2): DAGVTQSPTHLIKTRGQQVTLRCSPKSGHDTVSWYQQALGQGPQFIFQYYEEEERQRGNFPDRFSGHQFPNYSSELNVNALLLGDSALYLCASSRDNYGYTFGSGTRLTVV.